This TCR beta chain derives from a study of cytomegalovirus exposure and HLA in healthy donors. 13 Jbeta primers and 60 Vbeta primers were used for the PCR. TCRdb keeps only in-frame clones here, not all; method: immunoSEQ multiplex PCR. The table records approximately 190,000 clones, 70% to 85% of them present only once. In germline, CDR1 is MDHEN, CDR2 SYDVKM. The CDR3 runs 13 residues. The ends were cut back, 3 bases at V and 7 bases at J, with 10 bases in the middle. The specimen sequenced was PBMCs. The chain joins TRBV28 to TRBJ2-1; maybe TRBD2 (6 bases). The sequence was collected from a man in his forties or fifties in good health and CMV-seropositive. DNA for the CDR3: TGTGCCAGCAGTTTCGTGGGGGGTAATGAGCAGTTCTTC. Protein sequence: CASSFVGGNEQFF.